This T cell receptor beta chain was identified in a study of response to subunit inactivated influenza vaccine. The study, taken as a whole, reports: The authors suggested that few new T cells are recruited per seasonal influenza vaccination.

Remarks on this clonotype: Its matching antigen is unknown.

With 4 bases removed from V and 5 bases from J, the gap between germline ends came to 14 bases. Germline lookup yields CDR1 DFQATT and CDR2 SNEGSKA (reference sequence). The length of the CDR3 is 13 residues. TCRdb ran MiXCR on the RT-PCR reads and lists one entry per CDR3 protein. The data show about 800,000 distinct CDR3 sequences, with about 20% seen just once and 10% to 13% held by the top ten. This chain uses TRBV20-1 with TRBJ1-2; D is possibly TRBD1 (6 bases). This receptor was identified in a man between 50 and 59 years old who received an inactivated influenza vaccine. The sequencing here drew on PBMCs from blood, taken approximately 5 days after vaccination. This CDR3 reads CSAKQGSGYGYTF. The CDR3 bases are TGCAGTGCTAAACAGGGTTCGGGGTATGGCTACACCTTC.